This T cell receptor beta chain was captured by sequencing in a study of cytomegalovirus exposure and HLA in healthy donors. General study points: In vitro experiments confirmed that a few CMV-associated chains were specific for CMV antigens. The authors excluded some V segments, including TRBV6-2 and TRBV6-3, as indistinguishable. A further, later analysis showed that HLA-associated TCR beta chains (compared with equally common others) were more clonally expanded.

A multiplex PCR was run with 60 Vbeta primers and 13 Jbeta primers. Clones were sequenced by immunoSEQ multiplex PCR, and TCRdb holds only the in-frame ones, with some missing. This table holds over 55,000 clones, about 67% found once. V lost 6 bases to trimming and J lost 0 bases, with 9 bases between them. The CDR3 length is 14 residues. Germline V gives CDR1 SNHLY, CDR2 FYNNEI. Details on this clone: The antigen is unknown.

The receptor was isolated from a man aged 35 to 55 in good health and CMV-seropositive. This rearrangement joins TRBV2 to TRBJ1-5; D remains ambiguous. The material sequenced was PBMCs. This CDR3 reads CASSDGYSNQPQHF. The CDR3 coding sequence is TGTGCCAGCAGCGACGGGTATAGCAATCAGCCCCAGCATTTT.